Following are 18 T cell receptor beta chains from one sample sequenced in a study of blood T cell repertoires in COVID-19. Using immunoSEQ multiplex PCR, the repertoire was profiled, and TCRdb retains in-frame clones only, with some absent. The sample gives 100,000 or so clones, about 80% of which show up once; around 19% is in the top ten. The sequencing input was peripheral blood. The source is a woman between 65 and 79 years old with acute or convalescent COVID-19.

The chain uses TRBV11-2 and TRBJ2-3; the match to TRBD2 covers 8 bases. The CDR3 contains 15 residues. Germline V lookup: CDR1 SGHAT, CDR2 FQNNGV. Losses at the gene ends were 8 bases for V and 2 bases for J; bases not matched to a gene: 9. The CDR3 DNA sequence: TGTGCCAGCTCCCAGCAGCGGGGGAACACAGATACGCAGTATTTT. It translates to CASSQQRGNTDTQYF.

The V gene is TRBV30, the J gene TRBJ1-6, with 7 nucleotides matching TRBD1. Germline-derived CDR1 and CDR2 are GTSNPN and SVGIG (reference sequence). The V and J ends lost 2 bases and 7 bases, in that order; junction bases with no gene match: 2. CDR3 size: 13 residues. This CDR3 is CAWSLQGNSPLHF. The CDR3 DNA reads as TGTGCCTGGAGTCTACAGGGGAATTCACCCCTCCACTTT. The complete variable domain, with remaining parts taken from reference TRBV30 and TRBJ1-6, reads SQTIHQWPATLVQPVGSPLSLECTVEGTSNPNLYWYRQAAGRGLQLLFYSVGIGQISSEVPQNLSASRPQDRQFILSSKKLLLSDSGFYLCAWSLQGNSPLHFGNGTRLTVT.

In the case of this clone: The same CDR3 is also encoded by other DNA sequences in this sample. The chain uses TRBV19 and TRBJ1-3, with D maybe TRBD1 (5 bases). This CDR3 comprises 15 residues. V was clipped by 0 bases and J by 0 bases, with 6 bases between them. The germline V gene has CDR1 LNHDA and CDR2 SQIVND (reference sequence). The CDR3 nucleotides read TGTGCCAGTAGTATAGACCAGGGCTCTGGAAACACCATATATTTT. Amino acid sequence: CASSIDQGSGNTIYF.

This rearrangement joins TRBV6-4 to TRBJ2-5; D is unresolved. Germline values: CDR1 MRHNA, CDR2 SNTAGT. Trimming took off 3 bases at V and 5 bases at J, with 13 bases between the two ends. The CDR3 extends over 14 amino acids. CDR3 in amino acids: CASSEGLERETQYF. The CDR3 coding sequence is TGTGCCAGCAGTGAAGGCCTGGAGAGGGAGACCCAGTACTTC.

This sequence joins TRBV5-1 and TRBJ2-4, with 11 bases lining up with TRBD1. The CDR3 extends over 15 amino acids. Germline V gene sequence: CDR1 SGHRS, CDR2 YFSETQ. V was pared by 5 bases and J by 6 bases, with 7 bases of the junction left unmatched. In nucleotides, the CDR3 is TGCGCCAGCAGACCAGTCGGGACAGGGGGAAACATTCAGTACTTC. As protein: CASRPVGTGGNIQYF.

Only a few counts were recorded for this clone. V gene TRBV5-1 combines with J gene TRBJ1-3; D unresolved. The germline V and J ends were trimmed by 0 bases and 4 bases, with 14 bases remaining between them. The CDR3 contains 16 residues. Germline CDR1 is SGHRS and CDR2 is YFSETQ. This chain's CDR3 is CASSLAAGGGGNTIYF. The CDR3 coding sequence is TGCGCCAGCAGCTTGGCCGCGGGCGGTGGGGGAAACACCATATATTTT. Complete variable domain (other parts from reference TRBV5-1 and TRBJ1-3): KAGVTQTPRYLIKTRGQQVTLSCSPISGHRSVSWYQQTPGQGLQFLFEYFSETQRNKGNFPGRFSGRQFSNSRSEMNVSTLELGDSALYLCASSLAAGGGGNTIYFGEGSWLTVV.

The gene calls are TRBV19 and TRBJ1-5, with a possible D match to TRBD1 (5 bases). The CDR3 contains 15 residues. Germline values: CDR1 LNHDA, CDR2 SQIVND (reference sequence). The V end lost 2 bases, the J end lost 6 bases, and 14 bases lay between the germline ends. For the CDR3, the DNA is TGTGCCAGTAGTATATGGGTCCGGGGGAGTCAGCCCCAGCATTTT. It yields the protein CASSIWVRGSQPQHF.

This clone was recorded a few times. The V gene is TRBV7-2, the J gene TRBJ2-7; 11 bases fit TRBD2. CDR1 and CDR2 from the germline V gene are SGHTA and FQGNSA. V was pared by 5 bases and J by 2 bases, with 5 bases of the junction left unmatched. The CDR3 consists of 15 residues. The CDR3 is CASSVLAGVPYEQYF. CDR3 coding DNA: TGTGCCAGCAGCGTACTAGCGGGGGTTCCCTACGAGCAGTACTTC.

This clone has just one count. This chain connects TRBV3-1 (or the pseudogene TRBV3-2) to TRBJ1-3; D uncertain. Germline CDR1 is LGHDT and CDR2 is YNNKEL (reference sequence). The CDR3 has 16 residues. Trimming removed 2 bases from V and 0 bases from J, with 11 bases in between. The CDR3 bases are TGTGCCAGCAGCCAACTACTTACTAGCTCTGGAAACACCATATATTTT. Its protein is CASSQLLTSSGNTIYF.

This chain links TRBV9 with TRBJ1-5, with 10 bases fitting TRBD1. The CDR3 is 16 residues long. V shed 3 bases, J shed 4 bases, and the junction held 7 bases outside the gene matches. The V gene's germline CDR1 is SGDLS and CDR2 YYNGEE. CDR3 in DNA: TGTGCCAGCAGCGCGGGACAGGGGTTACCAAATCAGCCCCAGCATTTT. Its protein product is CASSAGQGLPNQPQHF.

This clone was found many times. The CDR3 here is CASSLAGFGSNYGYTF. The CDR3 DNA follows: TGCGCCAGCAGCTTGGCCGGGTTCGGGAGTAACTATGGCTACACCTTC. J is TRBJ1-2 and V is TRBV5-1; D not resolved. Trimming left V 0 bases short and J 1 base short, with 13 bases between. From germline, CDR1 is SGHRS and CDR2 YFSETQ. This CDR3 is built from 16 residues.

The chain combines TRBV5-1 with TRBJ2-5; 8 nucleotides match TRBD1. V shed 0 bases and J 2 bases; nucleotides not matched to a gene: 6. Germline V gene lookup returns CDR1 SGHRS and CDR2 YFSETQ. The CDR3 has 16 residues. Written as DNA, the CDR3 is TGCGCCAGCAGCTTGGAGGGGGACAGGAGACAAGAGACCCAGTACTTC. It translates to CASSLEGDRRQETQYF.

J is TRBJ2-5 and V is TRBV24-1; D remains ambiguous. CDR1 is KGHDR and CDR2 is SFDVKD in the germline V gene. Trimming shortened V by 1 base and J by 1 base, and 12 bases separated the two germline ends. This CDR3 spans 16 amino acids. For the CDR3, the DNA is TGTGCCACCAGTGATTTTCGAAACAGTATCCAAGAGACCCAGTACTTC. This translates into CATSDFRNSIQETQYF.

The chain has TRBV7-8 and TRBJ1-1; 8 nucleotides agree with TRBD1. V shed 8 bases, J shed 4 bases, and the junction held 6 bases outside the gene matches. The length of the CDR3 is 13 residues. CDR1 is SGHVS, CDR2 FQNEAQ, per germline. The CDR3 loop is CASGQGTATEAFF. The CDR3, as DNA: TGTGCCAGCGGACAGGGAACCGCCACTGAAGCTTTCTTT.

This clone was seen more than once but under ten times. The chain uses TRBV3-1 (or the pseudogene TRBV3-2) and TRBJ1-2; 10 nucleotides line up with TRBD1. Looked up from germline, CDR1 is LGHDT and CDR2 is YNNKEL (reference sequence). The CDR3 extends over 14 amino acids. V trimming: 4 bases; J trimming: 6 bases; junction bases outside the gene matches: 5. CDR3 in amino acids: CASSRRQGADGYTF. The CDR3 region has the DNA TGTGCCAGCAGCCGCCGACAGGGGGCGGATGGCTACACCTTC.

This clone was seen a few times. V usage is TRBV19 and J usage is TRBJ2-2, with 10 bases lining up with TRBD1. The CDR3 has 15 amino acids. Germline CDR1 reads LNHDA; CDR2 reads SQIVND (reference sequence). The V gene end was trimmed by 5 bases and the J gene end by 8 bases; junction bases not matched to a gene: 8. The CDR3 coding sequence is TGTGCCAGTAGTCTAATCGGGACAGGGGCAGGGGAGCTGTTTTTT. It is translated as CASSLIGTGAGELFF.

The V gene is TRBV5-4, the J gene TRBJ2-5; D might be TRBD2 (6 bases). Germline V gene data show CDR1 as SGHNT and CDR2 as YYREEE (reference sequence). The CDR3 has 13 amino acids. Trimming removed 2 bases from V and 5 bases from J, with 10 bases in between. CDR3 protein: CASSFAGLETQYF. CDR3 DNA sequence: TGTGCCAGCAGCTTTGCGGGGTTGGAGACCCAGTACTTC.

The chain carries TRBV7-9 and TRBJ2-5; TRBD1 might be the D (5 bases). Germline V gene sequence: CDR1 SEHNR, CDR2 FQNEAQ (reference sequence). The CDR3 has 15 amino acids. V dropped 2 bases and J dropped 2 bases, with 12 bases sitting between them. CDR3 DNA: TGTGCCAGCAGCTTACGCCAGGGATTTCAAGAGACCCAGTACTTC. It yields the protein CASSLRQGFQETQYF.